The T cell receptor (beta chain) described here comes from a study of OX40 agonist ivuxolimab in advanced cancers. TCRdb keeps only in-frame clones here, not all; method: immunoSEQ multiplex PCR. The repertoire includes 70,000 or so clones, approximately 84% of them detected once, and roughly a sixth sits in the top ten. The CDR3 is 13 residues long. Trimming stripped 4 bases from V and 3 bases from J, with 10 bases between. CDR1 is MNHEY and CDR2 is SVGAGI in the germline V gene. This TCR came from an adult with an advanced solid tumor such as melanoma, head and neck, liver or kidney cancer. The V gene is TRBV6-5, the J gene TRBJ2-7; D is uncertain. This specimen was CD4+ or CD8+ T cells sorted from blood, taken in a trial of the OX40 agonist ivuxolimab. The CDR3 sequence: CASSFKIGYEQYF. The CDR3 DNA reads TGTGCCAGCAGTTTCAAGATCGGCTACGAGCAGTACTTC.